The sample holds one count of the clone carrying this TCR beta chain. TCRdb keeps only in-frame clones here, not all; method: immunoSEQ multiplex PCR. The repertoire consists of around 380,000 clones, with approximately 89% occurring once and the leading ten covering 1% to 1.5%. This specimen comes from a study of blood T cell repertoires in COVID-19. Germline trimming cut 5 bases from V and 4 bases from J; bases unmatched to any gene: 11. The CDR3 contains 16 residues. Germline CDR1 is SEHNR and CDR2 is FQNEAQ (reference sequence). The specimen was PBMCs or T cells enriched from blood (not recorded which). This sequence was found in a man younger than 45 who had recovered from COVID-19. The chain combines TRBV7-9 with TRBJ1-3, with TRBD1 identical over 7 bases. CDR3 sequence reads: CASSPLRGRAGNTIYF. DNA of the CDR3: TGTGCCAGCAGCCCCCTGAGGGGGCGTGCGGGAAACACCATATATTTT.